Below are 10 T cell receptor beta chains sequenced from a single sample in a study of response to subunit inactivated influenza vaccine. TCRdb re-called the RT-PCR reads through MiXCR, storing one row per CDR3 protein. The sample gives roughly 540,000 distinct CDR3 sequences, roughly 23% of which show up once; roughly 2.8% is in the top ten. Another study also made use of these data, one on T cells expressing NK-cell markers. That investigation notes: The authors made TCR beta cDNA libraries by 5'RACE template switching. This switching added a universal primer site and UMIs.

This specimen was CD4+ T cells sorted from PBMCs, taken approximately 13 days after vaccination. The receptors stem from a man between 45 and 60 years old who received an inactivated influenza vaccine.

The chain links TRBV5-1 to TRBJ2-6; TRBD2 matches 8 bases. CDR1 is SGHRS and CDR2 is YFSETQ in the germline V gene. The ends lost 0 bases at V and 2 bases at J; junction bases unmatched: 13. The CDR3 loop spans 20 amino acids. CDR3: CASSLVPGGARGTGANVLTF. DNA for the CDR3: TGCGCCAGCAGCTTGGTACCGGGAGGGGCCCGGGGTACTGGGGCCAACGTCCTGACTTTC.

In this sample, this clonotype turned up a few times. CDR3 nucleotides: TGTGCCAGCTCACCGGACAGGGCCACTGAAGCTTTCTTT. This translates into CASSPDRATEAFF. The chain couples TRBV18 to TRBJ1-1; 8 bases line up with TRBD1. Germline CDR1 and CDR2: KGHSH and LQKENI. The V and J ends lost 3 bases and 4 bases, in that order; junction bases with no gene match: 1. The CDR3 is made up of 13 amino acids.

The rearrangement uses TRBV3-1 and TRBJ2-1; maybe TRBD2 (6 bases). Trimming cost V 0 bases and J 4 bases, with 13 bases left between them. CDR3 length: 16 amino acids. Looked up from germline, CDR1 is LGHDT and CDR2 is YNNKEL (reference sequence). Written as DNA, the CDR3 is TGTGCCAGCAGCCAAGATGGAATAGCGGATTACAATGAGCAGTTCTTC. It is translated as CASSQDGIADYNEQFF.

The chain uses TRBV20-1 and TRBJ1-2; TRBD1 is a possible D gene (5 bases). V was shortened by 1 base and J by 8 bases, with 14 bases between the two germline ends. Germline V gene sequence: CDR1 DFQATT, CDR2 SNEGSKA (reference sequence). This CDR3 region has 13 residues. The CDR3 sequence: CSARGFDQGGYTF. CDR3 coding DNA: TGCAGTGCTAGAGGTTTTGACCAGGGAGGCTACACCTTC.

This rearrangement joins TRBV6-2 or TRBV6-3 to TRBJ1-3; no reliable D call. The CDR3 loop spans 14 amino acids. V lost 6 bases and J 7 bases, leaving 16 bases between the germline ends. CDR1 and CDR2 (germline): MNHEY, SVGEGT. The DNA for the CDR3 is TGTGCCAGCAGGACCACCAGGAGGCGGAACACCATATATTTT. It translates to CASRTTRRRNTIYF.

This clonotype was detected ten times or more. The chain is built from TRBV3-1 and TRBJ2-7, with 12 bases fitting TRBD1. The CDR3 has 15 residues. V lost 3 bases and J lost 6; bases outside the gene matches: 6. Germline CDR1 reads LGHDT; CDR2 reads YNNKEL (reference sequence). The CDR3 bases are TGTGCCAGCAGCCAGACCGGGACAGGGGGCATCGAGCAGTACTTC. Protein: CASSQTGTGGIEQYF.

The chain has TRBV28 and TRBJ2-1; no clear D gene. CDR1 is MDHEN, CDR2 SYDVKM, per germline. The V end was cut by 5 bases, the J end by 5 bases, with 13 bases between. CDR3 length: 14 amino acids. The CDR3 region is CASSQGPNNNEQFF. CDR3 bases: TGTGCCAGCAGTCAAGGACCAAACAACAATGAGCAGTTCTTC.

This clonotype was detected only a few times. V is TRBV6-1 and J is TRBJ2-4; perhaps TRBD2 as D (5 bases). The CDR3 spans 15 residues. The germline gives CDR1 MNHNS, CDR2 SASEGT. Trimming stripped 6 bases from V and 0 bases from J, with 12 bases between. CDR3 DNA sequence: TGTGCCAGCAGACCCGACGGACTAGCCAAAAACATTCAGTACTTC. It codes for CASRPDGLAKNIQYF.

The CDR3 reads CSARDFPETQYF. CDR3 nucleotides: TGCAGTGCCCGGGACTTTCCCGAGACCCAGTACTTC. V is TRBV20-1 and J is TRBJ2-5; D might be TRBD2 (6 bases). There are 12 residues in the CDR3. The V end lost 6 bases, the J end lost 5 bases, and 13 bases lay between the germline ends. The germline gives CDR1 DFQATT, CDR2 SNEGSKA (reference sequence).

The J gene is TRBJ2-5, the V gene TRBV4-1, with D tentatively TRBD2 (7 bases). Germline values: CDR1 MGHRA, CDR2 YSYEKL. V dropped 3 bases and J dropped 1 base, with 24 bases sitting between them. The CDR3 is 19 residues long. CDR3 region: CASSHIPRGGNGLQETQYF. CDR3 nucleotide sequence: TGCGCCAGCAGCCATATACCGAGGGGGGGGAACGGCCTCCAAGAGACCCAGTACTTC.